The source of this T cell receptor (beta chain) is a study of blood T cell repertoires in COVID-19. At the level of the study: PBMCs, B-cell-depleted T cells, or T cells were the source of the cDNA or gDNA that made up the material.

V lost 4 bases, J lost 2 bases, and 9 bases lay in between. CDR1 is LGHDT, CDR2 YNNKEL, per germline (reference sequence). The CDR3 is made up of 13 amino acids. Original handling: Quantification of nucleated cells was approximated via reference gene primer amplification. The protocol was immunoSEQ multiplex PCR, while the TCRdb copy is restricted to in-frame clones and leaves out a portion. Clone size and V and J calls were adopted from that table, with D and trimming inferred from the DNA. Of approximately 250,000 clones listed, about 88% are singletons. Sequences were obtained from peripheral blood. This TCR was recovered from a man between 18 and 35 years old with active or convalescent COVID-19. This sequence joins TRBV3-1 (or the pseudogene TRBV3-2) and TRBJ2-7; D is unresolved. CDR3 sequence reads: CASSPSGAYEQYF. The CDR3 DNA reads TGTGCCAGCAGCCCCTCCGGTGCCTACGAGCAGTACTTC.